Given below is one TCR beta chain in context. Its cognate antigen has yet to be identified. No quality values exist for individual bases; no much larger clone is one base distant. This sample is part of a study of T-cell memory formation after mild COVID-19 (dated by TCRdb to about 2021). Context from the whole study: TCR sequence clusters from the two donors were found to be largely donor specific. Longitudinal TCRalpha and TCRbeta repertoire sequencing tracked T-cell clones expanding and contracting after mild COVID-19 in a couple of donors. Two young, previously healthy adult volunteers, one female and one male, were included in the cohort.

V trim: 5 bases; J trim: 5 bases; unmatched bases: 8. The CDR3 measures 16 amino acids from cysteine to phenylalanine. This entry keeps only the CDR3 DNA: 48 bases, framed from base 1. CDR1 LGHDT and CDR2 YNNKEL are derived from the germline V gene (reference sequence). TCRdb lists the instrument as Illumina NovaSeq 6000. TCRalpha and TCRbeta cDNA libraries were constructed by 5'RACE with constant-segment primers, with sample barcodes and unique molecular identifiers being introduced. RNA was extracted from every sample with Trizol reagent. The libraries were amplified in two PCR steps, and the second step added a second sample barcode and Illumina TruSeq adapters. Sequencing of libraries was performed on an Illumina NovaSeq with 2 x 150 bp paired-end reads. From the authors' description of their analysis: With migec v1.2.7, reads were demultiplexed and then collapsed into UMI-guided consensus sequences. Using mixcr v2.1.11, the UMI consensuses were aligned to TRA and TRB V and J templates and assembled into clonotypes. Clonotypes were classified as expanded or contracted when called significant by both edgeR and NoisET, with noise models trained on biological replicates. edgeR calls used a false discovery rate-adjusted p below 0.01 and a log2 fold-change threshold of 1. As an exploratory analysis of dynamics, max-normalized trajectories of the 1000 most abundant clonotypes were examined by PCA with hierarchical clustering. Separately sequenced CD4+ and CD8+ repertoires were used to assign the CD4 or CD8 phenotype of responding clones. TCRdb reworked the public reads: Q25 trimming with fastp, MiXCR clone assembly, productive beta chains retained. Rows are combined by CDR3 protein, so each entry shows the most common genes and DNA. TCRdb's processing, not the study's, gives the V and J calls here. A total of 300,000 to 400,000 distinct CDR3 sequences appear in this sample, 25% to 30% of them only once. The leading ten clones occupy roughly 14% of the sample.

Overall results and qualifications from the work: Clones that contracted from day 15 to 85 showed balanced CD4/CD8 phenotypes, whereas a second wave of clones that expanded from day 15 to 37 leaned towards CD4+. Some responding clones were detected in pre-infection memory, suggesting pre-existing cross-reactive memory T cells joined the SARS-CoV-2 response. Only two mild cases were covered by the study, and larger cohorts that include severe cases with pre-infection samples were considered necessary. SARS-CoV-2 specificity was not confirmed for the second-wave clones peaking on day 37. Contracting CD4+ clones appeared mostly in the CM and EM memory subsets, whereas CD8+ clones were enriched in EMRA.

Ficoll-Paque density gradient centrifugation was used to isolate PBMCs. Sequencing used PBMCs or a T cell subset sorted from them (not recorded which). This TCR derives from an adult woman who had mild COVID-19 (a few samples of this study predate the infection). The sample titles of this study are shuffled in the database, so cell type and time point are left out; the donor was told from shared clones. The chain is assembled from TRBV3-1 and TRBJ2-1, and 11 junction bases match TRBD2. This receptor carries the CDR3 CASSYSSGRFHNEQFF. The sequenced DNA is TGTGCCAGCAGCTATTCTAGCGGGAGGTTTCACAATGAGCAGTTCTTC.